The 24 T cell receptor beta chains presented below share a single source sample, sequenced in a study of T-cell reconstitution after alpha-beta-depleted transplantation in children. Unique molecular identifiers tagged the TCRbeta library. TCRdb reprocessed the PCR reads with MiXCR, giving one entry per CDR3 protein. The profile shows about 640,000 distinct CDR3 sequences, 16% of them singletons. This specimen was PBMCs from the stem cell graft donor, taken from the stem cell graft. These TCRs come from a human donor who donated a stem cell graft to a child with acute myeloid leukemia.

This clonotype appeared a few times. The V call is TRBV5-5, the J call TRBJ1-6; D uncertain. Germline CDR1 and CDR2: SGHKS and YYEKEE (reference sequence). This CDR3 has 15 amino acids. Trimming shortened V by 5 bases and J by 0 bases, and 9 bases separated the two germline ends. The CDR3: CASRGMSSYNSPLHF. The DNA of the CDR3 is TGTGCCAGCAGGGGGATGAGCTCCTATAATTCACCCCTCCACTTT. The variable domain in full, with the rest retrieved from reference TRBV5-5 and TRBJ1-6, is DAGVTQSPTHLIKTRGQQVTLRCSPISGHKSVSWYQQVLGQGPQFIFQYYEKEERGRGNFPDRFSARQFPNYSSELNVNALLLGDSALYLCASRGMSSYNSPLHFGNGTRLTVT.

The table lists this clonotype with a few counts. The V call is TRBV5-1, the J call TRBJ2-3; the D is unclear. Trimming shortened V by 1 base and J by 6 bases, and 12 bases separated the two germline ends. Germline-derived CDR1 and CDR2 are SGHRS and YFSETQ. The CDR3 spans 14 residues. The CDR3 here is CASSLRLEGDTQYF. The CDR3 coding sequence is TGCGCCAGCAGCTTGAGGCTAGAAGGTGATACGCAGTATTTT.

This rearrangement joins TRBV4-3 to TRBJ2-7, with 8 bases lining up with TRBD1. The CDR3 runs 14 residues. Germline CDR1 and CDR2: LGHNA and YSLEER. The junction had 3 bases not matched to a gene; V was cut back by 0 bases and J by 5 bases. CDR3 amino acids: CASSQDRTGNEQYF. DNA for the CDR3: TGCGCCAGCAGCCAAGATCGGACAGGGAACGAGCAGTACTTC.

This clonotype was recorded many times. This rearrangement joins TRBV15 to TRBJ2-1; D remains ambiguous. The CDR3 sequence is 13 residues long. With 1 base removed from V and 5 bases from J, the gap between germline ends came to 6 bases. Germline-derived CDR1 and CDR2 are LNHNV and YYDKDF (reference sequence). Here the CDR3 reads CATSRGYHNEQFF. The CDR3 DNA is TGTGCCACCAGCAGAGGCTACCACAATGAGCAGTTCTTC.

This clonotype was counted many times. The chain uses TRBV29-1 and TRBJ2-5; TRBD2 might be the D (5 bases). The CDR3 is 14 amino acids. Germline CDR1 SQVTM, CDR2 ANQGSEA. V was pared by 0 bases and J by 3 bases, with 11 bases between. The CDR3 region has the DNA TGCAGCGTTGAAGATGAGGGCCAGGAAGAGACCCAGTACTTC. The encoded protein is CSVEDEGQEETQYF.

This clonotype was found once. The CDR3 DNA is TGTGCCAGCAGACAGGGTGGAGGGGACGAGCAGTACTTC. This encodes CASRQGGGDEQYF. The chain couples TRBV2 to TRBJ2-7; D may be TRBD1 or TRBD2 (6 bases each). The CDR3 covers 13 residues. The V and J ends lost 6 bases and 5 bases respectively, with 14 bases between them. Germline V gene sequence: CDR1 SNHLY, CDR2 FYNNEI.

This clonotype was recorded a few times. V is TRBV5-8 and J is TRBJ2-5; D unresolved. Between the trimmed V and J ends, which lost 4 bases and 1 base, there was a span of 14 bases. The germline V gene encodes CDR1 SGHTS and CDR2 YDEGEE. The CDR3 consists of 15 residues. CDR3 nucleotides: TGTGCCAGCAGCCCCGATTTGCCAGGCCAAGAGACCCAGTACTTC. It translates to CASSPDLPGQETQYF. The complete variable domain, with remaining parts taken from reference TRBV5-8 and TRBJ2-5, reads EAGVTQSPTHLIKTRGQQATLRCSPISGHTSVYWYQQALGLGLQFLLWYDEGEERNRGNFPPRFSGRQFPNYSSELNVNALELEDSALYLCASSPDLPGQETQYFGPGTRLLVL.

This clonotype was seen a few times. The J gene is TRBJ2-7, the V gene TRBV21-1; the tabulated D call, TRBD2, remains unverified against the DNA. TRBV21-1 is a recognized pseudogene. This CDR3 is 14 amino acids long. In DNA form, the CDR3 reads TGTGCCAGCAGCCCCCATTTGGGGCCCAGCGAGCAGTACGTC. Its translation is CASSPHLGPSEQYV.

This clonotype was counted only a few times. The CDR3 bases are TGTGCCAGCAGCACATCGGGGCAAAATGAGCAGTTCTTC. The encoded protein is CASSTSGQNEQFF. The rearrangement joins TRBV5-4 to TRBJ2-1; D is perhaps TRBD1 or TRBD2 (5 bases each). The ends were cut back, 4 bases at V and 7 bases at J, with 12 bases in the middle. This CDR3 is built from 13 residues. CDR1 is SGHNT and CDR2 is YYREEE in the germline V gene (reference sequence).

This clonotype appeared many times. V and J are TRBV20-1 and TRBJ2-3; 8 nucleotides line up with TRBD2. The V and J ends lost 0 bases and 7 bases, in that order; junction bases with no gene match: 9. Germline lookup yields CDR1 DFQATT and CDR2 SNEGSKA (reference sequence). The CDR3 spans 15 residues. The CDR3 nucleotides are TGCAGTGCTAGAGATCGGCGCGGGGGGACCCATACGCAGTATTTT. Translating it yields CSARDRRGGTHTQYF.

In this sample, this clonotype turned up a few times. The V call is TRBV12-3 or TRBV12-4, the J call TRBJ1-5; D is undetermined. With 6 bases removed from V and 4 bases from J, the gap between germline ends came to 13 bases. This CDR3 has 14 amino acids. The CDR3 protein is CASRFLTGNQPQHF. CDR3 nucleotide sequence: TGTGCCAGCAGGTTCCTAACGGGTAATCAGCCCCAGCATTTT.

The chain joins TRBV10-3 to TRBJ2-6, with TRBD1 as a possible D gene (5 bases). Germline V gives CDR1 ENHRY, CDR2 SYGVKD. With 3 bases removed from V and 0 bases from J, the gap between germline ends came to 15 bases. The CDR3 sequence is 18 residues long. The CDR3 coding sequence is TGTGCCATCAGTGATCGAAGGGGTCCGCACTCTGGGGCCAACGTCCTGACTTTC. This encodes CAISDRRGPHSGANVLTF.

This clonotype was recorded at least ten times. The rearrangement joins TRBV13 to TRBJ2-1; 14 bases align to TRBD2. The length of the CDR3 is 17 residues. The ends lost 5 bases at V and 8 bases at J; junction bases unmatched: 11. CDR1 is PRHDT and CDR2 is FYEKMQ in the germline V gene (reference sequence). The CDR3 coding sequence is TGTGCCAGCAGCCCGACTAGCGGGGGGGCCCTTGTTTATGAGCAGTTCTTC. Translating it yields CASSPTSGGALVYEQFF.

The V and J genes are TRBV5-1 and TRBJ1-1; TRBD1 aligns across 8 bases. With 4 bases clipped from V and 1 base from J, the junction kept 6 bases outside the gene matches. Germline CDR1 SGHRS, CDR2 YFSETQ. CDR3 length: 15 amino acids. The chain's CDR3 is CASSIRQGRNTEAFF. The CDR3 region has the DNA TGCGCCAGCAGCATACGACAGGGGAGGAACACTGAAGCTTTCTTT.

At least ten counts were recorded for this clonotype. The chain is built from TRBV20-1 and TRBJ1-5; D not certain. This CDR3 contains 11 residues. The germline V and J ends were trimmed by 5 bases and 3 bases, with 5 bases remaining between them. Germline-derived CDR1 and CDR2 are DFQATT and SNEGSKA (reference sequence). The CDR3 is CSAGDNQPQHF. CDR3 in DNA: TGCAGTGCTGGGGACAATCAGCCCCAGCATTTT.

The chain is built from TRBV4-3 and TRBJ1-1; 7 bases align to TRBD1. This CDR3 spans 14 amino acids. Looked up from germline, CDR1 is LGHNA and CDR2 is YSLEER. Losses at the gene ends were 4 bases for V and 11 bases for J; bases not matched to a gene: 13. CDR3 amino acids: CASSRTQGSGRAFF. The DNA for the CDR3 is TGCGCCAGCAGCCGGACACAGGGGAGCGGACGGGCTTTCTTT.

This clonotype was detected a few times. The CDR3 DNA reads as TGCAGTGCTAGCTTTGGGACAGGGGGAGACCAGTACGTC. It yields the protein CSASFGTGGDQYV. This chain uses TRBV20-1 with TRBJ2-7, with 11 bases aligning to TRBD1. The length of the CDR3 is 13 residues. J gave up 10 bases and V 3 bases, and 8 bases lay outside the gene matches. Germline V gene sequence: CDR1 DFQATT, CDR2 SNEGSKA (reference sequence).

The chain recombines TRBV20-1 with TRBJ2-1; no firm D call. The CDR3 is 11 residues long. Germline CDR1 is DFQATT and CDR2 is SNEGSKA (reference sequence). Trimming pared 2 bases from V and 8 bases from J, leaving 7 bases between. In nucleotides, the CDR3 is TGCAGTGCTAGACTCGTTCATGAGCAGTTCTTC. This encodes CSARLVHEQFF.

This clonotype was counted many times. V gene TRBV20-1 combines with J gene TRBJ2-1; 7 bases are a match to TRBD2. Germline-derived CDR1 and CDR2 are DFQATT and SNEGSKA (reference sequence). The CDR3 consists of 13 residues. Germline trimming cut 3 bases from V and 5 bases from J; bases unmatched to any gene: 4. CDR3: CSASGGGNNEQFF. In nucleotides, the CDR3 is TGCAGTGCTAGCGGCGGGGGAAACAATGAGCAGTTCTTC.

This clonotype came up a few times. This chain joins TRBV20-1 and TRBJ2-7, with 7 bases lining up with TRBD1. Trimming at V came to 8 bases and at J to 3 bases, leaving 7 bases not matched to a gene. CDR3 length equals 12 residues. Germline assignment: CDR1 DFQATT and CDR2 SNEGSKA (reference sequence). The chain's CDR3 is CSLRNRGYEQYF. The CDR3, as DNA: TGCAGTCTCAGGAACAGGGGCTACGAGCAGTACTTC.

This clonotype was detected many times. The V and J genes are TRBV12-3 or TRBV12-4 and TRBJ1-5, with a weak D call TRBD1 (5 bases). V was pared by 3 bases and J by 0 bases, with 9 bases between. There are 15 residues in the CDR3. The CDR3: CASSFSRVSNQPQHF. The CDR3 DNA sequence: TGTGCCAGCAGTTTTTCCAGGGTTAGCAATCAGCCCCAGCATTTT.

This clonotype has a handful of counts. The CDR3 DNA sequence: TGTGCCAGCAGTCCCCAAGATCGTGGGGGACTGTACACAGATACGCAGTATTTT. This sequence encodes CASSPQDRGGLYTDTQYF. The rearrangement joins TRBV6-1 to TRBJ2-3; possible D gene TRBD2, 6 bases. Trimming removed 5 bases at V and 2 bases at J, with 23 bases between. The CDR3 runs 18 residues. CDR1 and CDR2 (germline): MNHNS, SASEGT.

V gene TRBV20-1 combines with J gene TRBJ1-1; 9 bases are a match to TRBD1. Trimming took 3 bases from V and 6 from J; bases not matched to a gene: 8. CDR1 is DFQATT, CDR2 SNEGSKA, per germline (reference sequence). The CDR3 loop spans 14 amino acids. This chain's CDR3 is CSASRDRVLAEAFF. As DNA, the CDR3 is TGCAGTGCTAGTAGGGACAGGGTGTTGGCTGAAGCTTTCTTT.

This chain links TRBV5-5 with TRBJ2-1; perhaps TRBD1 as D (6 bases). The germline V gene encodes CDR1 SGHKS and CDR2 YYEKEE (reference sequence). The ends were cut back, 4 bases at V and 1 base at J, with 18 bases in the middle. The CDR3 runs 17 residues. For the CDR3, the DNA is TGTGCCAGCAGCCCAGGAACAGGGCCGCCTTCCTACAATGAGCAGTTCTTC. It encodes CASSPGTGPPSYNEQFF.